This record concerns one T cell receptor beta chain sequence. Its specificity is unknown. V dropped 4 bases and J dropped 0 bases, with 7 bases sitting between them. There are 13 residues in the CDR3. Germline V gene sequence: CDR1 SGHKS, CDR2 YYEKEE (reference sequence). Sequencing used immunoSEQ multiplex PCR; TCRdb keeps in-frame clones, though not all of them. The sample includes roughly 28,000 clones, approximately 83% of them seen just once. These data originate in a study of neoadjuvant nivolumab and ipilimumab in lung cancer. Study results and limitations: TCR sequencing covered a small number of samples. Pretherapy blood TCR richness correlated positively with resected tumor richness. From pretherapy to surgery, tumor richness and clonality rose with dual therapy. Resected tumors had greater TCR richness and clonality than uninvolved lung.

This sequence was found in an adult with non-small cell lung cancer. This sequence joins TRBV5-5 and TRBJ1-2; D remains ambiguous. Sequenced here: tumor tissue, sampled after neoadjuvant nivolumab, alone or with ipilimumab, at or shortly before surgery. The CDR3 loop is CASSPGTNYGYTF. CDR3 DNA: TGTGCCAGCAGCCCCGGAACTAACTATGGCTACACCTTC.